The rows below give T cell receptor beta chains drawn from one sample of a study of T cells in Graves' hyperthyroidism and ophthalmopathy. TCRdb reprocessed the multiplex PCR reads with MiXCR, giving one entry per CDR3 protein. In the table there are more than 250,000 distinct CDR3 sequences, about 16% of which are singletons. The sample taken for sequencing was blood. These receptor sequences come from a woman aged 45-59 years with Graves' hyperthyroidism that later progressed to Graves' ophthalmopathy. Both conserved end residues are part of each CDR3.

J: TRBJ1-2
V: TRBV20-1
CDR3: CSARDATGHGDGYTF

J: TRBJ2-5
V: TRBV20-1
CDR3: CSARRRQGRSGETQYF

J: TRBJ2-1
V: TRBV9
CDR3: CASSVRNIAGLAGGPVDEQFF

J: TRBJ2-1
V: TRBV20-1
CDR3: CSARTSGINEQFF

J: TRBJ1-1
V: TRBV2
CDR3: CASRSNINTEAFF

J: TRBJ2-1
V: TRBV28
CDR3: CASSLSSGYNEQFF

J: TRBJ2-7
V: TRBV28
CDR3: CTSGAGSYEQYF

J: TRBJ1-1
V: TRBV30
CDR3: CAWNRGGGTEAFF

J: TRBJ2-7
V: TRBV6-1
CDR3: CASSARTASLIYEQYF

J: TRBJ2-7
V: TRBV27
CDR3: CASSLFGRAFSCEQYF

J: TRBJ1-1
V: TRBV20-1
CDR3: CSAKKEVEGAFF

J: TRBJ2-5
V: TRBV19
CDR3: CASSRRDRDQETQYF

J: TRBJ1-5
V: TRBV20-1
CDR3: CSGGVSNQPQHF

J: TRBJ1-1
V: TRBV20-1
CDR3: CSSPRGGNTEAFF

J: TRBJ2-7
V: TRBV7-9
CDR3: CASSLADGGRGIEQYF

J: TRBJ2-7
V: TRBV10-3
CDR3: CAISPGTGDYEQYF

J: TRBJ2-7
V: TRBV11-2
CDR3: CASSLVAGEVYEQYF

J: TRBJ2-3
V: TRBV20-1
CDR3: CSARRSHTDTQYF

J: TRBJ2-7
V: TRBV5-1
CDR3: CASSLSGQGEKQYF

J: TRBJ1-1
V: TRBV2
CDR3: CASKSGRMNTEAFF

J: TRBJ1-2
V: TRBV28
CDR3: CASSFLPPGGIGGHGYTF

J: TRBJ2-1
V: TRBV20-1
CDR3: CSVGGQPSGEQFF

J: TRBJ1-4
V: TRBV2
CDR3: CASRATVNEKLFF

J: TRBJ1-1
V: TRBV19
CDR3: CASSPGAGRMNTEAFF

J: TRBJ2-5
V: TRBV3-1
CDR3: CASSSVGTGAMETQYF

J: TRBJ2-7
V: TRBV7-2
CDR3: CASSLYPGQGYEQYF

J: TRBJ2-2
V: TRBV9
CDR3: CASSEAGEHGELFF

J: TRBJ2-1
V: TRBV27
CDR3: CASSGGDYLIYNEQFF